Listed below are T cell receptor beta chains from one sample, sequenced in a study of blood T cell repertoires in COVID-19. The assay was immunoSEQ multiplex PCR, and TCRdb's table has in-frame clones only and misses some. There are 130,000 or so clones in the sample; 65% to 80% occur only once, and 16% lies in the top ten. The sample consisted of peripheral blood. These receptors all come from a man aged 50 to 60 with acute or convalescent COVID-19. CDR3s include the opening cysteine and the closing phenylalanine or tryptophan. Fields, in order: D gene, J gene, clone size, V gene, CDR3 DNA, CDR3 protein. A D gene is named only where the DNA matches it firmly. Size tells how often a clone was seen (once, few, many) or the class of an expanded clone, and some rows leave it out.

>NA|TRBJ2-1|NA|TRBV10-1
TGCGCCAGCAGTTACGGACAGCAATACAATGAGCAGTTCTTC
CASSYGQQYNEQFF
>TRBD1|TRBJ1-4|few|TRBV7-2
TGTGCCAGCAGCCGGCCAACAGGGGCAAATGAAAAACTGTTTTTT
CASSRPTGANEKLFF
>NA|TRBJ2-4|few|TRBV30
TGTGCCTGGAAGGGGCAAAACATTCAGTACTTC
CAWKGQNIQYF
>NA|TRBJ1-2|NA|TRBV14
TGTGCCAGCACGCCGTCACAGGCCCATGGCTACACCTTC
CASTPSQAHGYTF
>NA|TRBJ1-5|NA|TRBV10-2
TGCGCCAGCACTGCGGACAGTTATAGCAATCAGCCCCAGCATTTT
CASTADSYSNQPQHF
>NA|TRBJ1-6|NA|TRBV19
TGTGCCAGTAGTCCCCCTGTTAATAATTCACCCCTCCACTTT
CASSPPVNNSPLHF
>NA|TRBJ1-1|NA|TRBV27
TGTGCCAGTGTCGCTTCACACTCACAGGGAAATGACACTGAAGCTTTCTTT
CASVASHSQGNDTEAFF
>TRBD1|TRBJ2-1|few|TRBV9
TGTGCCAGCAGCCCAATGACAGGGGGCTTGTGGGCTGAGCAGTTCTTC
CASSPMTGGLWAEQFF
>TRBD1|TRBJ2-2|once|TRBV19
TGTGCCAGTAGTATAAAACAGGGGGCGAACGGGGAGCTGTTTTTT
CASSIKQGANGELFF
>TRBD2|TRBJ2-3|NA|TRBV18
TGTGCCAGCTCACAACGACCAATACTAGCGGGGGCTACAGATACGCAGTATTTT
CASSQRPILAGATDTQYF
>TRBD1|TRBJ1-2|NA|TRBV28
TGTGCCAGCAGTTTACCAGGGACAGGGGGCGGGTATGGCTACACCTTC
CASSLPGTGGGYGYTF